This is a list of T cell receptor beta chains from one sample in a study of beta chain features in type 1 diabetes. TCRdb keeps only in-frame clones here, not all; method: immunoSEQ multiplex PCR. Of hundreds of thousands of clones detected, about 9.3% appear once; the ten largest clones hold around 0.037%. The sample taken for sequencing was naive CD4+ T cells from blood. These receptor sequences come from a woman aged 18-29 years in good health. The CDR3 runs from the conserved cysteine through the conserved F or W.

v_gene,CDR3aa
TRBV6-6,CASSQTGNYGYTF
TRBV29-1,CSPGEGFMNTEAFF
TRBV7-9,CASSPRGQWAHEQFF
TRBV2,CASQVGTANTEAFF
TRBV5-1,CASSLAEGSTYGYTF
TRBV30,CAWSVKGGTEAFF
TRBV4-2,CASSPILGEAKDTQYF
TRBV11-1,CASSLTGNTEAFF
TRBV30,CAFTPGTHKGYEQYF
TRBV5-1,CASSLGRGDRRETQYF
TRBV18,CASSEGRAAETQYF
TRBV5-5,CASSLAGQGRPYEQYF
TRBV2,CASSIAGDRESFGYEQYF
TRBV6-6,CASSRGLAGGYETQYF
TRBV12-2,CASRTSSGRHNEQFF
TRBV11-2,CASSPLSLSQRDYEQYF
TRBV5-1,CASSYHPGPQGEAFF
TRBV2,CASRQIDRAPYEQYF
TRBV15,CATSRDHGQVVQETQYF
TRBV6-1,CASSEVWRSGYTF
TRBV20-1,CSARPGETQYF
TRBV2,CASRRELYEQYF
TRBV7-9,CASSRFKSAGMGYNEQFF
TRBV9,CASSVRTGGHGYTF
TRBV19,CASTGGPYGYTF
TRBV19,CASRRSGRNTDTQYF
TRBV7-2,CASSRSGEYEQYF
TRBV14,CASSHARQHEQYF
TRBV2,CASSEARGQGNEQFF
TRBV7-2,CASSPPGGGRSSEQYF
TRBV7-8,CASSLGGLGYTF
TRBV4-1,CASSQAPGQAIKEQYF
TRBV5-1,CASSLDTGGYTF
TRBV19,CASSSWTGNTEAFF
TRBV9,CASSLTDSANYGYTF
TRBV27,CASSPRLAGGPSYNEQFF
TRBV18,CASSIAEASYEQYF
TRBV5-1,CASSVSSGGTDTQYF
TRBV2,CASSERSSGPYEQYF
TRBV5-1,CASTLKAGEADTQYF
TRBV30,CAWGTGNYGYTF
TRBV18,CASSPPNARSGYYEQYF
TRBV5-1,CASMNSEADEQFF
TRBV25-1,CASSNLGGYTF
TRBV4-2,CASSQDRSSYEQYF
TRBV2,CASSPGGTEAFF